Listed here is a single T cell receptor beta chain. These data are taken from a study of blood T cell repertoires in COVID-19. Study-wide background: The United States, Italy and Spain supplied acute and convalescent COVID-19 samples.

In the authors' methods: Reference gene primers were amplified, and this amplification served to estimate nucleated cell counts. Measured with immunoSEQ multiplex PCR; TCRdb has only the in-frame clones, and not every one. V and J calls and clone size follow that table, whereas D and trimming were derived from the DNA. The sample gives about 210,000 clones, around 85% of which show up once; around 0.72% is in the top ten. Germline assignment: CDR1 SGHAT and CDR2 FQNNGV. Trimming cost V 0 bases and J 3 bases; bases outside gene matches: 10. The length of the CDR3 is 17 residues. This chain connects TRBV11-2 to TRBJ2-7; 8 nucleotides align to TRBD1. Sequenced: peripheral blood. This clonotype was obtained from a man aged 35 to 55 with acute or convalescent COVID-19. In DNA form, the CDR3 reads TGTGCCAGCAGCTTAGACCCACAGGGGGAGCGGTACTACGAGCAGTACTTC. Protein sequence: CASSLDPQGERYYEQYF.